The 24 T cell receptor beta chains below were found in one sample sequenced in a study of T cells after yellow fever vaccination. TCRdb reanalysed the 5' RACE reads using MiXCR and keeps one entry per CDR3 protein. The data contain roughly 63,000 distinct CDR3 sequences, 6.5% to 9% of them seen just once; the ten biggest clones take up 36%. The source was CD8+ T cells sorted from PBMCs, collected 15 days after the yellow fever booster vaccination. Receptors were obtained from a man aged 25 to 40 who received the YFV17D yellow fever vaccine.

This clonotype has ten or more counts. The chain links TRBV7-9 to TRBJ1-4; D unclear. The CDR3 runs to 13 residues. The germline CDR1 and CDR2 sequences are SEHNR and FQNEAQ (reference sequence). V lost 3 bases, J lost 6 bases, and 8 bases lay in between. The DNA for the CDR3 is TGTGCCAGCAGCTTCCCCGGGGATGAAAAACTGTTTTTT. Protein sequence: CASSFPGDEKLFF.

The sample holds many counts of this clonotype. In DNA form, the CDR3 reads TGTGCCACCAGCAGAGATCAAGGGGCTACTGAAGCTTTCTTT. It encodes CATSRDQGATEAFF. The genes are TRBV15 and TRBJ1-1, with D tentatively TRBD1 (5 bases). CDR1 is LNHNV, CDR2 YYDKDF, per germline (reference sequence). Trimming took 0 bases from V and 5 from J, leaving 10 bases between them. The CDR3 runs 14 residues.

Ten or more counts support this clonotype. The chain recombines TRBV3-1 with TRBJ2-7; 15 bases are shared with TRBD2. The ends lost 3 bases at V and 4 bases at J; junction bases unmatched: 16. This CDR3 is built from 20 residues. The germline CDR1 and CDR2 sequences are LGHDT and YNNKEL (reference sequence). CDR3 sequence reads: CASSHLGTSGRQSDFYEQYF. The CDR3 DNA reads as TGTGCCAGCAGCCATCTGGGGACTAGCGGGAGGCAAAGCGACTTTTACGAGCAGTACTTC.

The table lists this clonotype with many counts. CDR3 sequence (DNA): TGTGCCAGCAGTTTGAGACAGGGCTACGAGCAGTACTTC. It is translated as CASSLRQGYEQYF. The chain joins TRBV27 to TRBJ2-7; TRBD1 agrees at 7 bases. The germline V gene encodes CDR1 MNHEY and CDR2 SMNVEV (reference sequence). The junction had 2 bases not matched to a gene; V was cut back by 3 bases and J by 3 bases. CDR3 length equals 13 residues.

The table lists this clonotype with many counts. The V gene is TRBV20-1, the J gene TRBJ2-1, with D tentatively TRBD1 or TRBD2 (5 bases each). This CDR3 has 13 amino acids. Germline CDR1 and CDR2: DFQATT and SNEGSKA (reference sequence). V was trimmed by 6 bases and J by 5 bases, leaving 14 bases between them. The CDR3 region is CSALRDGNNEQFF. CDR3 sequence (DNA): TGCAGTGCCCTCCGGGACGGCAACAATGAGCAGTTCTTC.

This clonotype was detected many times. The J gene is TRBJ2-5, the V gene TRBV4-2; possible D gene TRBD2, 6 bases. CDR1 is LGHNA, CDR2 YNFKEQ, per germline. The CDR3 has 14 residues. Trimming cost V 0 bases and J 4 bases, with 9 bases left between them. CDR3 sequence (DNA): TGTGCCAGCAGCCAAGATGGGGGGTTAGAGACCCAGTACTTC. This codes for CASSQDGGLETQYF.

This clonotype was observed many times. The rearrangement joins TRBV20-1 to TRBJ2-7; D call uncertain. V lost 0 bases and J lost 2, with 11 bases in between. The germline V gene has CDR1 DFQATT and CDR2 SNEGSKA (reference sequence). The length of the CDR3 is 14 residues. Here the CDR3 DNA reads TGCAGTGCTAGAGATAGCCACTCCACCTACGAGCAGTACTTC. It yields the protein CSARDSHSTYEQYF.

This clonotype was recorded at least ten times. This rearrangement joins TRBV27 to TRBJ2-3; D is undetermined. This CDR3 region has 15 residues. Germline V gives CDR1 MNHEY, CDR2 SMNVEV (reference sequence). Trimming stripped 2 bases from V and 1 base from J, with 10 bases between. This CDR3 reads CASSLATGGTDTQYF. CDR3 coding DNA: TGTGCCAGCAGTTTAGCTACCGGTGGCACAGATACGCAGTATTTT.

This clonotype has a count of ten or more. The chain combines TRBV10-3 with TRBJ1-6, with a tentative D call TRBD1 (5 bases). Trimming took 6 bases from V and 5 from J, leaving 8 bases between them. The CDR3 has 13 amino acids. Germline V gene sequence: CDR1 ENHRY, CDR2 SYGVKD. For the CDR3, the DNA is TGTGCCATCAGGAGGGACGATAATTCACCCCTCCACTTT. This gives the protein CAIRRDDNSPLHF.

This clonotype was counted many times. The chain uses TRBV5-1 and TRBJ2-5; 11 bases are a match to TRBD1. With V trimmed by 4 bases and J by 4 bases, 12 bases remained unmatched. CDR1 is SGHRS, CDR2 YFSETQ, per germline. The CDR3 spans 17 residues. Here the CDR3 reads CASSKGTGGGIGETQYF. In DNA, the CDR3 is TGCGCCAGCAGCAAAGGGACAGGGGGAGGGATAGGAGAGACCCAGTACTTC. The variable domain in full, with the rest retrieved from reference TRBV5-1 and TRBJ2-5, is KAGVTQTPRYLIKTRGQQVTLSCSPISGHRSVSWYQQTPGQGLQFLFEYFSETQRNKGNFPGRFSGRQFSNSRSEMNVSTLELGDSALYLCASSKGTGGGIGETQYFGPGTRLLVL.

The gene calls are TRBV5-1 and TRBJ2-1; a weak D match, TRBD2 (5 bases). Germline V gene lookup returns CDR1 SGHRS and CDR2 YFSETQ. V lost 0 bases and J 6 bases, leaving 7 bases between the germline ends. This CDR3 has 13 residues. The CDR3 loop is CASSLGTSNEQFF. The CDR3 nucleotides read TGCGCCAGCAGCTTGGGAACTAGCAATGAGCAGTTCTTC.

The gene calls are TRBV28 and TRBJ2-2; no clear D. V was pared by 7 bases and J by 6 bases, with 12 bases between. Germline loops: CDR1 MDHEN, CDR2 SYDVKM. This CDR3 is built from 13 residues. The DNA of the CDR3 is TGTGCCAGCACAGTTCAAGTTCCCGGGGAGCTGTTTTTT. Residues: CASTVQVPGELFF.

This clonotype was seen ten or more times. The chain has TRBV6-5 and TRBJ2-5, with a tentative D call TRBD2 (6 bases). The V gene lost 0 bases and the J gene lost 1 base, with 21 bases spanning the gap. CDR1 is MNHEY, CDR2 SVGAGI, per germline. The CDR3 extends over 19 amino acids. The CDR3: CASSYSSAGLQPIQETQYF. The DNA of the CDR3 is TGTGCCAGCAGTTACTCTTCGGCGGGACTCCAACCTATCCAAGAGACCCAGTACTTC.

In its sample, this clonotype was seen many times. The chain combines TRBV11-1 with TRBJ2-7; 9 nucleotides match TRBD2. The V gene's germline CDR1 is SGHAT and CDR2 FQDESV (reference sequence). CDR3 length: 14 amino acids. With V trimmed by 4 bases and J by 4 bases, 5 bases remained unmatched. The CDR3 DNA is TGTGCCAGCAGCTCTAGCGGGAATCGATACGAGCAGTACTTC. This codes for CASSSSGNRYEQYF.

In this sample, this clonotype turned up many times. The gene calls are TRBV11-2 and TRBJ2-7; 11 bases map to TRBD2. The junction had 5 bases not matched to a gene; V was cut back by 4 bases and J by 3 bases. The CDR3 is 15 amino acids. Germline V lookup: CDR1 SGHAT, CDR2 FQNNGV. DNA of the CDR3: TGTGCCAGCAGCTCCCCGACTAGCGGGAACTACGAGCAGTACTTC. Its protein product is CASSSPTSGNYEQYF.

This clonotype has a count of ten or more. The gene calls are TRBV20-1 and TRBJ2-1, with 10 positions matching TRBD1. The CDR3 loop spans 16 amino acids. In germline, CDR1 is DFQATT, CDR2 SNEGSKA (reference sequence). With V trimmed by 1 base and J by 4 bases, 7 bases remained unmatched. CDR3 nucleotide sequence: TGCAGTGCTAGAGGTGGGACAGGGGAACATTACAATGAGCAGTTCTTC. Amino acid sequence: CSARGGTGEHYNEQFF.

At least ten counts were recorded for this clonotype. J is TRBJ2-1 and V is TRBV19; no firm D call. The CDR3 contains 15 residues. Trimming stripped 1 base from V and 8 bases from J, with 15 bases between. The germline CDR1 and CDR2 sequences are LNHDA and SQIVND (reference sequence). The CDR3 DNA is TGTGCCAGTAGTATAGTAGGTCAGCCACCACATGAGCAGTTCTTC. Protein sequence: CASSIVGQPPHEQFF.

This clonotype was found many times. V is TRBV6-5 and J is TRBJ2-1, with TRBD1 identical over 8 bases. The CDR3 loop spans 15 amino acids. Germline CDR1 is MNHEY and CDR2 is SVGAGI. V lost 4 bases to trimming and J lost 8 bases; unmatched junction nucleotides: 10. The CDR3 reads CASSSLGQGEYEQFF. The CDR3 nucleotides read TGTGCCAGCAGTTCCCTAGGACAGGGCGAGTATGAGCAGTTCTTC.

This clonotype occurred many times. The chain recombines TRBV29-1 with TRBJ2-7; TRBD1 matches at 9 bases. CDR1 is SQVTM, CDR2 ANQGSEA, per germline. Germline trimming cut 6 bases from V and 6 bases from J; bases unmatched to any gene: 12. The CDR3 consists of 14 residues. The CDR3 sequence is CSVEMGQGDGEQYF. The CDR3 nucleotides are TGCAGCGTCGAAATGGGACAGGGAGATGGCGAGCAGTACTTC.

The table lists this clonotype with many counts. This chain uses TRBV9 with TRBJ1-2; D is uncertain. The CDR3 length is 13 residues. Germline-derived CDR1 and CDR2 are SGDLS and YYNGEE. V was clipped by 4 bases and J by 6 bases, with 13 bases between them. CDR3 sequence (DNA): TGTGCCAGCAGCCCAAGGACCGATAATGGCTACACCTTC. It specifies CASSPRTDNGYTF.

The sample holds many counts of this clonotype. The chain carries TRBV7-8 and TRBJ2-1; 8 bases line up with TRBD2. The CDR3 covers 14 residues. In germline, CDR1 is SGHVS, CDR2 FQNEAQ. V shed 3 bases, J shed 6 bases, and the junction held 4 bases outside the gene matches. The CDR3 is CASSFSGTFNEQFF. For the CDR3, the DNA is TGTGCCAGCAGCTTTAGCGGGACCTTCAATGAGCAGTTCTTC. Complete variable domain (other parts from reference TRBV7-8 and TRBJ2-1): GAGVSQSPRYKVAKRGQDVALRCDPISGHVSLFWYQQALGQGPEFLTYFQNEAQLDKSGLPSDRFFAERPEGSVSTLKIQRTQQEDSAVYLCASSFSGTFNEQFFGPGTRLTVL.

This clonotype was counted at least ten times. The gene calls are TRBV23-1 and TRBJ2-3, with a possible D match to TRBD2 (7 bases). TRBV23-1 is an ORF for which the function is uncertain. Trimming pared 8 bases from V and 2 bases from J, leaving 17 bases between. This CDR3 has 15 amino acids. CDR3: CASGRGTSFTDTQYF. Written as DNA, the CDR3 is TGCGCCAGCGGGAGGGGGACCTCTTTCACAGATACGCAGTATTTT.

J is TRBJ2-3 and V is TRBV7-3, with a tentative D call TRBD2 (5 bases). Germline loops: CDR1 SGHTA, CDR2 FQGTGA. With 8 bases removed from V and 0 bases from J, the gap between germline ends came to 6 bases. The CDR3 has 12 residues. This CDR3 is CASGGSTDTQYF. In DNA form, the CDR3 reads TGTGCCAGCGGAGGAAGCACAGATACGCAGTATTTT.

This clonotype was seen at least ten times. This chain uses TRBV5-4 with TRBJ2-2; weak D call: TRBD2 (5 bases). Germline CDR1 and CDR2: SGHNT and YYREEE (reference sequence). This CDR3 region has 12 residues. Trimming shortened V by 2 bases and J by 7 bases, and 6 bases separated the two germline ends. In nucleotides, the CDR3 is TGTGCCAGCAGCTTCGGAGGCGGGGAGCTGTTTTTT. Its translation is CASSFGGGELFF.